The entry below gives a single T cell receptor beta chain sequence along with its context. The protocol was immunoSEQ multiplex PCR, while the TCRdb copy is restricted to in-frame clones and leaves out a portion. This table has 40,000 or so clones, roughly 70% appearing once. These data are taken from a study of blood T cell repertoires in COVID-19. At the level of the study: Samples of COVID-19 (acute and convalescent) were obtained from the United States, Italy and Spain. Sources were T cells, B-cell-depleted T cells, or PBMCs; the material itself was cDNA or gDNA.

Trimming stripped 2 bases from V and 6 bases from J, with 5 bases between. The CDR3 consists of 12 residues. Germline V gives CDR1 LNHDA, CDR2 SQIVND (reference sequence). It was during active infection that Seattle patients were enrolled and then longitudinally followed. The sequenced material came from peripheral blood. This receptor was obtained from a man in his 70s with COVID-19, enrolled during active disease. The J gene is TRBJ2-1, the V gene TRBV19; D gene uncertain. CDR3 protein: CASSIRSNEQFF. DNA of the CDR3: TGTGCCAGTAGTATACGGAGCAATGAGCAGTTCTTC. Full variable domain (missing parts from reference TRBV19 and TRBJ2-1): DGGITQSPKYLFRKEGQNVTLSCEQNLNHDAMYWYRQDPGQGLRLIYYSQIVNDFQKGDIAEGYSVSREKKESFPLTVTSAQKNPTAFYLCASSIRSNEQFFGPGTRLTVL.